The T cell receptor beta chain described here comes from a study of glioma-infiltrating T cells after dendritic cell vaccination. Study-level information: Dendritic cells derived from monocytes and pulsed with autologous tumor lysate formed the vaccine.

There are 12 residues in the CDR3. Trimming shortened V by 4 bases and J by 10 bases, and 16 bases separated the two germline ends. Germline-derived CDR1 and CDR2 are GTSNPN and SVGIG (reference sequence). On this clone: Its specificity is unknown.

The study's findings and limits: Longer survival after dendritic cell vaccination followed higher pretreatment TIL content. No direct clonality-survival link was found; a diverse polyclonal response may matter.

Primers: 60 V beta forward and 13 J beta reverse. Profiling relied on immunoSEQ multiplex PCR, and the TCRdb table lists in-frame clones only, not all of them. The profile shows 45,000 to 55,000 clones, 85% of them singletons. The sequences come from blood, collected before dendritic cell vaccination. The source is a human donor with glioblastoma. This chain joins TRBV30 and TRBJ1-1, with D hard to call. CDR3: CAWIRPTPGAFF. The CDR3 DNA reads as TGTGCCTGGATAAGACCCACTCCAGGAGCTTTCTTT.